The 6 T cell receptor beta chains below come from one sample, sequenced in a study of cytomegalovirus exposure and HLA in healthy donors. PCR involved 60 Vbeta and 13 Jbeta primers. TCRdb keeps only in-frame clones here, not all; method: immunoSEQ multiplex PCR. The profile shows 90,000 to 110,000 clones, about 16% of them singletons. The specimen was PBMCs. The receptors were sampled from a female donor in good health and CMV-seronegative.

The chain is built from TRBV4-3 and TRBJ1-4, with D unresolved. CDR3 length equals 13 residues. Trimming removed 4 bases at V and 8 bases at J, with 11 bases between. The germline V gene has CDR1 LGHNA and CDR2 YSLEER. CDR3 sequence: CASSPHGGEKLFF. Here the CDR3 DNA reads TGCGCCAGCAGCCCCCACGGAGGCGAAAAACTGTTTTTT.

This clone was detected only a few times. The rearrangement links TRBV28 to TRBJ2-3; TRBD2 agrees at 12 bases. The CDR3 contains 16 residues. With 6 bases clipped from V and 3 bases from J, the junction kept 7 bases outside the gene matches. Germline CDR1 reads MDHEN; CDR2 reads SYDVKM. The CDR3 DNA is TGTGCCAGCAGCACTACTAGCGGGGGGCGTACAGATACGCAGTATTTT. The encoded protein is CASSTTSGGRTDTQYF. Variable domain in full (rest from reference TRBV28 and TRBJ2-3): DVKVTQSSRYLVKRTGEKVFLECVQDMDHENMFWYRQDPGLGLRLIYFSYDVKMKEKGDIPEGYSVSREKKERFSLILESASTNQTSMYLCASSTTSGGRTDTQYFGPGTRLTVL.

The chain is built from TRBV19 and TRBJ2-2; D not resolved. This CDR3 is 13 amino acids long. Trimming stripped 4 bases from V and 6 bases from J, with 9 bases between. CDR1 is LNHDA, CDR2 SQIVND, per germline (reference sequence). This CDR3 is CASSTVIPGELFF. CDR3 DNA sequence: TGTGCCAGTAGTACCGTAATTCCCGGGGAGCTGTTTTTT.

This clone turned up a few times. The gene calls are TRBV6-1 and TRBJ1-2, with D possibly matching TRBD1 (5 bases). The CDR3 runs 13 residues. Trimming took 7 bases from V and 7 from J, leaving 16 bases between them. Germline-derived CDR1 and CDR2 are MNHNS and SASEGT. The chain's CDR3 is CASTQGKGVGYTF. CDR3 sequence (DNA): TGTGCCAGCACTCAGGGAAAGGGTGTTGGCTACACCTTC.

The chain recombines TRBV4-3 with TRBJ2-7; 7 positions agree with TRBD2. The CDR3 is 15 residues long. Trimming cost V 0 bases and J 3 bases; bases outside gene matches: 5. Germline V gene sequence: CDR1 LGHNA, CDR2 YSLEER. This chain's CDR3 is CASSQDRGDYYEQYF. The CDR3 nucleotides are TGCGCCAGCAGCCAAGATCGCGGGGACTACTACGAGCAGTACTTC.

V is TRBV30 and J is TRBJ2-1; perhaps TRBD2 as D (5 bases). The V end was cut by 4 bases, the J end by 0 bases, with 13 bases between. The CDR3 totals 15 residues. Germline CDR1 and CDR2: GTSNPN and SVGIG (reference sequence). The CDR3 DNA follows: TGTGCCTGGAAGGAGTTAAGCGGCTCCTACAATGAGCAGTTCTTC. Amino acids: CAWKELSGSYNEQFF.